Listed below are T cell receptor beta chains from one sample, sequenced in a study of Graves' ophthalmopathy and Graves' hyperthyroidism. TCRdb fed the multiplex PCR reads into MiXCR, producing one record per CDR3 protein. Of 150,000 to 200,000 distinct CDR3 sequences detected, 39% appear once; the ten largest clones hold approximately 8.9%. Sample: peripheral blood. The receptors were gathered from a man aged 25 to 45 with Graves' ophthalmopathy. Both conserved end residues are part of each CDR3. Fields, in order: clone size, D gene, V gene, CDR3 length, J gene, CDR3 protein, CDR3 DNA. D genes are given only for firm matches. A clone size is listed for some rows: how often the clone was seen (once, few, many), or a class if it is expanded.

size: -; D: TRBD2; V: TRBV6-1; length: 14; J: TRBJ2-5; CDR3: CASGSGGDQETQYF; DNA: TGTGCCAGCGGTAGCGGGGGGGATCAAGAGACCCAGTACTTC
size: -; D: -; V: TRBV6-2/TRBV6-3; length: 15; J: TRBJ2-5; CDR3: CASSYSGSLQETQYF; DNA: TGTGCCAGCAGTTACTCCGGGAGCCTTCAAGAGACCCAGTACTTC
size: many; D: TRBD2; V: TRBV24-1; length: 20; J: TRBJ2-6; CDR3: CATSDQKTSGLVSGANVLTF; DNA: TGTGCCACCAGTGATCAAAAAACTAGCGGGCTGGTGTCTGGGGCCAACGTCCTGACTTTC
size: -; D: TRBD2; V: TRBV4-3; length: 16; J: TRBJ2-2; CDR3: CASSQSGEVGTGELFF; DNA: TGCGCCAGCAGCCAGAGCGGGGAGGTCGGCACCGGGGAGCTGTTTTTT
size: once; D: TRBD1; V: TRBV6-5; length: 15; J: TRBJ2-7; CDR3: CASSLGQGAYYEQYF; DNA: TGTGCCAGCAGCTTAGGACAGGGGGCCTACTACGAGCAGTACTTC
size: many; D: -; V: TRBV7-8; length: 16; J: TRBJ2-5; CDR3: CASSLGSTSYQETQYF; DNA: TGTGCCAGCAGCTTGGGCTCGACCTCCTACCAAGAGACCCAGTACTTC
size: -; D: TRBD2; V: TRBV28; length: 14; J: TRBJ2-7; CDR3: CASSFILAGGEQYF; DNA: TGTGCCAGCAGTTTTATACTAGCGGGAGGCGAGCAGTACTTC
size: few; D: -; V: TRBV6-2/TRBV6-3; length: 13; J: TRBJ2-5; CDR3: CASSSPPRETQYF; DNA: TGTGCCAGCAGTTCGCCTCCGAGGGAGACCCAGTACTTC
size: -; D: -; V: TRBV19; length: 13; J: TRBJ2-5; CDR3: CASSMQDQETQYF; DNA: TGTGCCAGTAGTATGCAGGACCAAGAGACCCAGTACTTC
size: many; D: TRBD2; V: TRBV4-1; length: 18; J: TRBJ2-7; CDR3: CASSQVGLAPKSSYEQYF; DNA: TGCGCCAGCAGCCAAGTTGGACTAGCGCCTAAGAGCTCCTACGAGCAGTACTTC
size: few; D: TRBD2; V: TRBV6-2/TRBV6-3; length: 15; J: TRBJ2-7; CDR3: CASIPGLPATHEQYF; DNA: TGTGCCAGCATCCCGGGACTACCCGCTACCCACGAGCAGTACTTC
size: few; D: -; V: TRBV30; length: 13; J: TRBJ1-1; CDR3: CAWSVNGNTEAFF; DNA: TGTGCCTGGAGTGTAAACGGTAACACTGAAGCTTTCTTT
size: many; D: TRBD2; V: TRBV11-3; length: 16; J: TRBJ2-5; CDR3: CASSLGTSGGQETQYF; DNA: TGTGCCAGCAGCCTGGGGACTAGCGGGGGACAAGAGACCCAGTACTTC
size: many; D: -; V: TRBV30; length: 13; J: TRBJ2-7; CDR3: CAWSVLWKDEQYF; DNA: TGTGCCTGGAGTGTACTCTGGAAAGACGAGCAGTACTTC
size: -; D: TRBD1; V: TRBV19; length: 14; J: TRBJ2-7; CDR3: CASSPTGFGNEQYF; DNA: TGTGCCAGTAGTCCGACAGGGTTCGGGAACGAGCAGTACTTC
size: many; D: -; V: TRBV13; length: 14; J: TRBJ1-2; CDR3: CASSLRTGNYGYTF; DNA: TGTGCCAGCAGCCTGCGCACAGGGAACTATGGCTACACCTTC
size: many; D: -; V: TRBV30; length: 14; J: TRBJ1-1; CDR3: CAVQGDSGNTEAFF; DNA: TGTGCCGTCCAGGGTGATTCCGGGAACACTGAAGCTTTCTTT
size: -; D: -; V: TRBV6-2/TRBV6-3; length: 13; J: TRBJ2-7; CDR3: CASSYRVPHEQYF; DNA: TGTGCCAGCAGTTACCGGGTACCCCACGAGCAGTACTTC
size: -; D: -; V: TRBV11-2; length: 15; J: TRBJ2-5; CDR3: CASSFRAGSQETQYF; DNA: TGTGCCAGCAGCTTCCGAGCGGGTTCCCAAGAGACCCAGTACTTC
size: many; D: TRBD1; V: TRBV29-1; length: 12; J: TRBJ1-1; CDR3: CSVVDRGLEAFF; DNA: TGCAGCGTTGTAGACAGGGGACTTGAAGCTTTCTTT
size: many; D: TRBD2; V: TRBV6-2/TRBV6-3; length: 16; J: TRBJ2-7; CDR3: CASSDPSGAGTYEQYF; DNA: TGTGCCAGCAGTGATCCGAGCGGAGCGGGGACCTACGAGCAGTACTTC
size: -; D: -; V: TRBV27; length: 15; J: TRBJ1-6; CDR3: CASSPWETARPPLHF; DNA: TGTGCCAGCAGTCCATGGGAGACCGCCCGACCACCCCTCCACTTT
size: few; D: -; V: TRBV10-2; length: 12; J: TRBJ2-7; CDR3: CASSESGYEQYF; DNA: TGCGCCAGCAGTGAGTCTGGGTACGAGCAGTACTTC
size: -; D: -; V: TRBV6-2/TRBV6-3; length: 14; J: TRBJ1-5; CDR3: CASSPALSNQPQHF; DNA: TGTGCCAGCAGCCCTGCCCTTAGCAATCAGCCCCAGCATTTT
size: few; D: -; V: TRBV12-3/TRBV12-4; length: 12; J: TRBJ1-2; CDR3: CASSLVGFGYTF; DNA: TGTGCCAGCAGTTTAGTAGGGTTTGGCTACACCTTC
size: -; D: -; V: TRBV5-1; length: 13; J: TRBJ1-1; CDR3: CASSMDRNTEAFF; DNA: TGCGCCAGCAGCATGGACAGGAACACTGAAGCTTTCTTT
size: many; D: -; V: TRBV30; length: 13; J: TRBJ1-5; CDR3: CAWISGFNQPQHF; DNA: TGTGCCTGGATATCAGGTTTCAATCAGCCCCAGCATTTT
size: many; D: TRBD1; V: TRBV28; length: 14; J: TRBJ2-7; CDR3: CASRQDRVDHEQYF; DNA: TGTGCCAGCAGGCAGGACAGGGTGGACCACGAGCAGTACTTC
size: many; D: TRBD2; V: TRBV12-3/TRBV12-4; length: 14; J: TRBJ2-7; CDR3: CASSLVREGYEQYF; DNA: TGTGCCAGCAGTTTGGTGCGGGAGGGGTACGAGCAGTACTTC
size: many; D: -; V: TRBV19; length: 13; J: TRBJ1-1; CDR3: CAAKRGTGTEAFF; DNA: TGTGCCGCAAAACGAGGGACCGGCACTGAAGCTTTCTTT
size: once; D: TRBD1; V: TRBV19; length: 14; J: TRBJ1-1; CDR3: CASNRGHPNTGAFF; DNA: TGTGCCAGTAACAGGGGGCACCCAAACACTGGAGCTTTCTTT
size: many; D: -; V: TRBV6-5; length: 16; J: TRBJ2-2; CDR3: CASSYSNWEEAGELFF; DNA: TGTGCCAGCAGTTACTCGAACTGGGAGGAAGCCGGGGAGCTGTTTTTT
size: many; D: -; V: TRBV15; length: 17; J: TRBJ2-7; CDR3: CATSRDLEFNRFYEQYF; DNA: TGTGCCACCAGCAGAGATCTAGAGTTCAACAGATTCTACGAGCAGTACTTC
size: -; D: TRBD1; V: TRBV14; length: 11; J: TRBJ2-5; CDR3: CASRAGGTQYF; DNA: TGTGCCAGCAGGGCAGGGGGAACCCAGTACTTC
size: many; D: -; V: TRBV7-6; length: 14; J: TRBJ2-7; CDR3: CASSLVQISYEQYF; DNA: TGTGCCAGCAGCTTAGTCCAGATCTCCTACGAGCAGTACTTC
size: -; D: -; V: TRBV11-3; length: 13; J: TRBJ2-5; CDR3: CASSSPLLSAQYF; DNA: TGTGCCAGCAGCTCCCCCCTTCTGTCGGCCCAGTACTTC
size: few; D: -; V: TRBV6-5; length: 15; J: TRBJ2-7; CDR3: CASSYSSYEFHEQYF; DNA: TGTGCCAGCAGTTACTCCTCCTACGAGTTCCACGAGCAGTACTTC
size: many; D: -; V: TRBV28; length: 14; J: TRBJ1-1; CDR3: CASSYLRGGTEAFF; DNA: TGTGCCAGCAGCTATCTCAGGGGAGGAACTGAAGCTTTCTTT
size: few; D: -; V: TRBV6-5; length: 13; J: TRBJ2-7; CDR3: CASSYVGAGEQYF; DNA: TGTGCCAGCAGTTACGTGGGGGCGGGGGAGCAGTACTTC
size: many; D: -; V: TRBV2; length: 15; J: TRBJ1-1; CDR3: CASSEESAGNTEAFF; DNA: TGTGCCAGCAGTGAAGAGTCGGCGGGGAACACTGAAGCTTTCTTT
size: many; D: -; V: TRBV6-5; length: 17; J: TRBJ2-7; CDR3: CASSYSGGQGLPYEQYF; DNA: TGTGCCAGCAGTTACTCTGGCGGGCAGGGGCTTCCCTACGAGCAGTACTTC